This TCR beta chain emerged from a study of CD8+ T cells in alopecia areata. At the level of the study: Treated patients took oral tofacitinib at 5 to 10 mg twice daily. Severity among treated patients was scored by the percentage of scalp area affected.

The sample's treatment: oral pan-JAK inhibitor, 5-10 mg twice daily. Concerning this clone: Its target is not known.

RNA extraction was followed by reverse transcription into cDNA, which acted as the sequencing template. Sequencing used immunoSEQ multiplex PCR; TCRdb keeps in-frame clones, though not all of them. The sample lists about 64,000 clones; roughly 46% were seen once. The CDR3 has 16 residues. With 0 bases removed from V and 2 bases from J, the gap between germline ends came to 13 bases. Germline CDR1 LNHNV, CDR2 YYDKDF (reference sequence). Points from the study as a whole: Scalp sequencing captures resident alphabeta T cells of normal skin too. Possibly because of HLA-related factors, TCR sharing was less clear across patients than in mice.

V and J are TRBV15 and TRBJ1-1; D is uncertain. The specimen was CD8+ T cells sorted from blood, collected around week 36, from a patient treated with tofacitinib. The clonotype comes from a human donor with alopecia areata. In DNA form, the CDR3 reads TGTGCCACCAGCAGAGATCTCGGGATCGGAAACACTGAAGCTTTCTTT. This translates into CATSRDLGIGNTEAFF. Using reference TRBV15 and TRBJ1-1 for the parts outside the CDR3, the full variable domain is DAMVIQNPRYQVTQFGKPVTLSCSQTLNHNVMYWYQQKSSQAPKLLFHYYDKDFNNEADTPDNFQSRRPNTSFCFLDIRSPGLGDTAMYLCATSRDLGIGNTEAFFGQGTRLTVV.